Listed below are T cell receptor beta chains from one sample, sequenced in a study of Graves' ophthalmopathy and Graves' hyperthyroidism. TCRdb re-derived calls from the multiplex PCR reads in MiXCR, one entry per CDR3 protein. The profile shows roughly 410,000 distinct CDR3 sequences, 15% of them singletons. The sample taken for sequencing was peripheral blood. These receptors came from a young woman with stable Graves' hyperthyroidism. The CDR3 runs from the conserved cysteine through the conserved F or W. A D gene is named only where the DNA matches it firmly. Size is omitted from some rows. Given values are once, few, many or a class for expanded clones.

CDR3 length	D gene	clone size	V gene	J gene	CDR3 DNA	CDR3 protein
16	TRBD2	-	TRBV2	TRBJ2-7	TGTGCCAGCAGGACCCAACTAGCGGGGGGGCCGAAAGAGCAGTACTTC	CASRTQLAGGPKEQYF
17	TRBD1	many	TRBV15	TRBJ2-7	TGTGCCACCAGCAGAGATCTTGGGACAGGGTTAACCTACGAGCAGTACTTC	CATSRDLGTGLTYEQYF
16	TRBD2	few	TRBV2	TRBJ2-2	TGTGCCAGCAGGGGACTAGCGGGGAAAAACACCGGGGAGCTGTTTTTT	CASRGLAGKNTGELFF
13	-	many	TRBV7-2	TRBJ2-7	TGTGCCAGCAGCTCCCAAACTGGCGACGAGCAGTACTTC	CASSSQTGDEQYF
18	-	many	TRBV2	TRBJ1-1	TGTGCCAGCAGTGAAGAGAGAAGGCTTGGTGATAGGGACACTGAAGCTTTCTTT	CASSEERRLGDRDTEAFF
15	-	-	TRBV5-1	TRBJ1-1	TGCGCCAGCAGCATGGATGGGTTTGGGAACACTGAAGCTTTCTTT	CASSMDGFGNTEAFF
16	-	-	TRBV2	TRBJ2-5	TGTGCCAGCAGTGAACGCTTATTCAGGGGCCAAGAGACCCAGTACTTC	CASSERLFRGQETQYF
15	-	many	TRBV18	TRBJ2-5	TGTGCCAGCTCACCACCGGGACAGCGGGGGGAGACCCAGTACTTC	CASSPPGQRGETQYF
14	TRBD2	many	TRBV5-1	TRBJ2-7	TGCGCCAGCAGGCTAGCGGGGGGAACCTACGAGCAGTACTTC	CASRLAGGTYEQYF
17	-	many	TRBV4-1	TRBJ1-2	TGCGCCAGCAGCCCAACTCCCCAGCCCCACGGAGGGGATGGCTACACCTTC	CASSPTPQPHGGDGYTF
12	-	-	TRBV12-3/TRBV12-4	TRBJ1-5	TGTGCCAGCAGCCCGGACCATCAGCCCCAGCATTTT	CASSPDHQPQHF
17	-	once	TRBV18	TRBJ1-3	TGTGCCAGCTCACCACGGAGAGGGGTTAACTCTGGAAACACCATATATTTT	CASSPRRGVNSGNTIYF